This T cell receptor (beta chain) was identified in a study of identical twins. In this sample, this clonotype turned up many times. Its antigen is still unknown. Overall study findings and caveats: Beta out-of-frame sequences displayed a weaker excess of sharing between twins. Cross-sectional statistics, not tracking of the same donors, supported the conclusions.

TCRdb analysed the 5' RACE reads with MiXCR anew, one entry per CDR3 protein. The sample lists approximately 280,000 distinct CDR3 sequences, 8% to 9% seen once, with over 2% in the top ten. The same data also contributed to another study, on yellow fever vaccine responses in identical twins.

The sequence derives from a woman aged 18-29 years in good health. Sequences were obtained from memory (CD45RO+) T cells sorted from blood.

CDR3 DNA: TGCAGCGTTGGCCAGGGCCTCAGAGAGACCCAGTACTTC. Protein: CSVGQGLRETQYF. The chain combines TRBV29-1 with TRBJ2-5; maybe TRBD1 (5 bases). Germline values: CDR1 SQVTM, CDR2 ANQGSEA. This CDR3 has 13 residues. With 4 bases removed from V and 4 bases from J, the gap between germline ends came to 13 bases.